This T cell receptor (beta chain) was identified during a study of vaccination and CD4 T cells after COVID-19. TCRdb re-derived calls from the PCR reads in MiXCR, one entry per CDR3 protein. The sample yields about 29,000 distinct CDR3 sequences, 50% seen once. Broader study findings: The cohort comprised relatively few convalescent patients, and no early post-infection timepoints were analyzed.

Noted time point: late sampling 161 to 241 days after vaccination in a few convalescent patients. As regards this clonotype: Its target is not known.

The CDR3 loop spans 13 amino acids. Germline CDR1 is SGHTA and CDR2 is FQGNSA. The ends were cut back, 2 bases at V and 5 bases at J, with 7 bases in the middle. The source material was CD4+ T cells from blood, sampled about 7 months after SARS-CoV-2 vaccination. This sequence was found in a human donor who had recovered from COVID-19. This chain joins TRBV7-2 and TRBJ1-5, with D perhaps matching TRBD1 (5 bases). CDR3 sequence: CASSLMTDQPQHF. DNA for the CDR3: TGTGCCAGCAGCTTAATGACAGATCAGCCCCAGCATTTT. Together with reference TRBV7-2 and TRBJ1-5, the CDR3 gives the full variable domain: GAGVSQSPSNKVTEKGKDVELRCDPISGHTALYWYRQSLGQGLEFLIYFQGNSAPDKSGLPSDRFSAERTGGSVSTLTIQRTQQEDSAVYLCASSLMTDQPQHFGDGTRLSIL.